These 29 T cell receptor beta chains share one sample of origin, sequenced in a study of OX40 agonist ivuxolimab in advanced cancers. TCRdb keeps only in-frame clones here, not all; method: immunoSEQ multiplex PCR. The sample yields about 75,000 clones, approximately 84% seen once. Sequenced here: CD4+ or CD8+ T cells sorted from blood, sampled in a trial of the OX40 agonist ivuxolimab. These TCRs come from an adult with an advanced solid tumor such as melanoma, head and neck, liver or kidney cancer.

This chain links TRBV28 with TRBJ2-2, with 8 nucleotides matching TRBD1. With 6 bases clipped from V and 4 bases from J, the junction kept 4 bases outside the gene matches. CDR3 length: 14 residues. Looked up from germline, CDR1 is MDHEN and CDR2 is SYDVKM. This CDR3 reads CASSRTGGTGELFF. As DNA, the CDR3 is TGTGCCAGCAGCCGCACAGGGGGCACCGGGGAGCTGTTTTTT.

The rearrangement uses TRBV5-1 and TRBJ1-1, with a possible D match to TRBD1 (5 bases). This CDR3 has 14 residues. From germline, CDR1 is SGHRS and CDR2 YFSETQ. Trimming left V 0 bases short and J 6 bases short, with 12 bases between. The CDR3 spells CASSLDVLGAEAFF. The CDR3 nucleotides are TGCGCCAGCAGCTTGGATGTCCTGGGGGCTGAAGCTTTCTTT.

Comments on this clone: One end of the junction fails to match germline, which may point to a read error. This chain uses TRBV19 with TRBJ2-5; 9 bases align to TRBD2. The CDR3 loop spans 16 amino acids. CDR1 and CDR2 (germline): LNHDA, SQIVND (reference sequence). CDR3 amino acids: CASTAPGLAAQGTQYF. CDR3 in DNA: TGTGCCAGTACCGCACCGGGACTAGCCGCTCAAGGGACCCAGTACTTC. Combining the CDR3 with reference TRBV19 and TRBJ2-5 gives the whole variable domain DGGITQSPKYLFRKEGQNVTLSCEQNLNHDAMYWYRQDPGQGLRLIYYSQIVNDFQKGDIAEGYSVSREKKESFPLTVTSAQKNPTAFYLCASTAPGLAAQGTQYFGPGTRLLVL.

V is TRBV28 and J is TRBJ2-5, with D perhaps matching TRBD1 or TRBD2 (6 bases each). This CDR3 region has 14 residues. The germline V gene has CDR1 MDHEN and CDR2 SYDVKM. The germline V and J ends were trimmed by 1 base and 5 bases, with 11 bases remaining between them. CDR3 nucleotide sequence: TGTGCCAGCAGTTTATTTCAGGGGAGGGAGACCCAGTACTTC. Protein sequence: CASSLFQGRETQYF.

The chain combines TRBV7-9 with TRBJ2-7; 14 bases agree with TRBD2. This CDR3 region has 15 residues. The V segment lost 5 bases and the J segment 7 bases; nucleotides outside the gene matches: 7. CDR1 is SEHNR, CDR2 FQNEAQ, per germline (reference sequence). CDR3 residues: CASSPGTSGSSEQYF. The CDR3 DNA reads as TGTGCCAGCAGCCCGGGGACTAGCGGGAGCTCGGAGCAGTACTTC.

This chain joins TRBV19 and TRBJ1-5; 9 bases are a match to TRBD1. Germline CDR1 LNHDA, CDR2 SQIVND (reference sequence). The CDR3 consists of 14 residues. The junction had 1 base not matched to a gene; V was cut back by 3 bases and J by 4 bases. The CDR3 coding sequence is TGTGCCAGTAGTATGGGACAGGGAAATCAGCCCCAGCATTTT. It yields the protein CASSMGQGNQPQHF.

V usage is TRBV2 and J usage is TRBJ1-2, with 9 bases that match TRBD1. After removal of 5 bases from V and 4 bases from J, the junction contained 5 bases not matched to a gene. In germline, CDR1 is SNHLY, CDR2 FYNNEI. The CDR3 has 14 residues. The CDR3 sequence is CASSLDRGVYGYTF. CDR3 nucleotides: TGTGCCAGCAGTCTGGACAGGGGCGTCTATGGCTACACCTTC.

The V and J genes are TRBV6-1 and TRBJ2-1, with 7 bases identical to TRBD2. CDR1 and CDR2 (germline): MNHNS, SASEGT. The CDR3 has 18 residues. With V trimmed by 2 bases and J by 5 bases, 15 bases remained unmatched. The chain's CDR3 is CASSETPPRGVSDNEQFF. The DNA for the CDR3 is TGTGCCAGCAGTGAAACGCCCCCCCGGGGGGTCTCAGACAATGAGCAGTTCTTC.

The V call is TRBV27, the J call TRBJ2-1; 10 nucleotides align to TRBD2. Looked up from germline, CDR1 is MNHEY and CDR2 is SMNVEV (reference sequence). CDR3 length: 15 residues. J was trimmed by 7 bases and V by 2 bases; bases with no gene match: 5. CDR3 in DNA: TGTGCCAGCAGTTTAGGGCTAGCGGGAGTGAATGAGCAGTTCTTC. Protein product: CASSLGLAGVNEQFF.

As DNA, the CDR3 is TGTGCCAGCAGTCGGCCCCAGCATTTT. Translating gives CASSRPQHF. The V and J genes are TRBV28 and TRBJ1-5; D remains ambiguous. This CDR3 has 9 residues. V shed 5 bases and J shed 9 bases, with 2 bases lying between them. Germline V gene lookup returns CDR1 MDHEN and CDR2 SYDVKM.

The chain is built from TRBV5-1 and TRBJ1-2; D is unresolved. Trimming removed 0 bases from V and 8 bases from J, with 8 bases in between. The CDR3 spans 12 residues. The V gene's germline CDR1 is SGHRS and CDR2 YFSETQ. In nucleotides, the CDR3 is TGCGCCAGCAGCTTGGAGAGCGAGGGCTACACCTTC. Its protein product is CASSLESEGYTF.

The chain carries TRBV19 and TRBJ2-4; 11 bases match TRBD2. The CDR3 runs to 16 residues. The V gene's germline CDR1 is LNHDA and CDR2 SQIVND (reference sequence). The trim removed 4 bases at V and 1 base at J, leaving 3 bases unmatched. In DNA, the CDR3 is TGTGCCAGTAGTACTTTAGCGGGAGGGGCCAAAAACATTCAGTACTTC. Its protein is CASSTLAGGAKNIQYF.

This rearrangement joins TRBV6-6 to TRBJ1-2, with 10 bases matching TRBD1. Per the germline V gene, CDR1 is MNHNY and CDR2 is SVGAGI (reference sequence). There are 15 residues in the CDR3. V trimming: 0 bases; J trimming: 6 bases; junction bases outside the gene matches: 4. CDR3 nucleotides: TGTGCCAGCAGTTACTCATGGACAGGGGGGCATGGCTACACCTTC. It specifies CASSYSWTGGHGYTF.

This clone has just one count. This chain's CDR3 is CATLNQQRGLDTGELFF. The CDR3 nucleotides are TGTGCCACCCTCAATCAACAGCGGGGGTTGGACACCGGGGAGCTGTTTTTT. The chain joins TRBV19 to TRBJ2-2; 8 bases agree with TRBD2. J was trimmed by 3 bases and V by 10 bases; bases with no gene match: 16. Germline loops: CDR1 LNHDA, CDR2 SQIVND (reference sequence). CDR3 length: 17 residues.

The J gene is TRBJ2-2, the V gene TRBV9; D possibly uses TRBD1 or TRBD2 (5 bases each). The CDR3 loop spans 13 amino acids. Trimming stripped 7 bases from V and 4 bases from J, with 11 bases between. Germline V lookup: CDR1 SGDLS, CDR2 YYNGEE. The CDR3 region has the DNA TGTGCCAGCGGGACGGGATTCACCGGGGAGCTGTTTTTT. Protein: CASGTGFTGELFF.

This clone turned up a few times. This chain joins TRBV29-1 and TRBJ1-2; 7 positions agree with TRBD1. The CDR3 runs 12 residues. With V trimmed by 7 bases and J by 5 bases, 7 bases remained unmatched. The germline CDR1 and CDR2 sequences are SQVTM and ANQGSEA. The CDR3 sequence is CSAQGVTYGYTF. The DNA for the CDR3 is TGCAGCGCCCAGGGGGTTACATATGGCTACACCTTC.

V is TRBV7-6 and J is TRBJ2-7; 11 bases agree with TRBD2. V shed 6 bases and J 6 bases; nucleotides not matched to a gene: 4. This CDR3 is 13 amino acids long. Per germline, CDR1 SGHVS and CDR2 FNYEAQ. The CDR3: CASSLTSGTEQYF. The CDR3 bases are TGTGCCAGCAGTCTGACTAGCGGGACCGAGCAGTACTTC.

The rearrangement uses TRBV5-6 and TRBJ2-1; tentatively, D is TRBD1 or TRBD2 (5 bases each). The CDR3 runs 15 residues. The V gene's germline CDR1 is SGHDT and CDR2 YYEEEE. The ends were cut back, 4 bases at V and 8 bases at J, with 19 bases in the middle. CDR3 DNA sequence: TGTGCCAGCAGCAAATCCGGGGCCCACCGGGATGAGCAGTTCTTC. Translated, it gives CASSKSGAHRDEQFF.

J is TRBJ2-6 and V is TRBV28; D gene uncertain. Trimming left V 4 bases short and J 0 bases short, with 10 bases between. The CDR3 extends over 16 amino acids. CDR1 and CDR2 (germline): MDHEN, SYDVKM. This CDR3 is CASSYGSNSGANVLTF. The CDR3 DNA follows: TGTGCCAGCAGTTATGGTTCGAACTCTGGGGCCAACGTCCTGACTTTC.

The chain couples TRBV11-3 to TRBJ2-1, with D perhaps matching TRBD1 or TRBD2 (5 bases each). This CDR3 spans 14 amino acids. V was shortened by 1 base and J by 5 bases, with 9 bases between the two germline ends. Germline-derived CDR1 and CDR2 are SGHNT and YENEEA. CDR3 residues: CASSLGDEDNEQFF. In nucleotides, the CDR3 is TGTGCCAGCAGCTTAGGGGACGAAGACAATGAGCAGTTCTTC.

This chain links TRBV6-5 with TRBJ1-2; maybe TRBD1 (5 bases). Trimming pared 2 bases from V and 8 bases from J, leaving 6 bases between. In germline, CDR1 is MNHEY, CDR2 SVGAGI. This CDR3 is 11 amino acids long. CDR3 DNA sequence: TGTGCCAGCAGTTACCGGGGGGGCTACACCTTC. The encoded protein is CASSYRGGYTF.

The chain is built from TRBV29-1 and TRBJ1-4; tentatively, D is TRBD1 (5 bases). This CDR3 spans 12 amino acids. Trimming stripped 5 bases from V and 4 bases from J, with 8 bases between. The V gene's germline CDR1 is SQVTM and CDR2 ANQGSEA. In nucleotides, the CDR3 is TGCAGCGTTAGGGACCGTAATGAAAAACTGTTTTTT. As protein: CSVRDRNEKLFF.

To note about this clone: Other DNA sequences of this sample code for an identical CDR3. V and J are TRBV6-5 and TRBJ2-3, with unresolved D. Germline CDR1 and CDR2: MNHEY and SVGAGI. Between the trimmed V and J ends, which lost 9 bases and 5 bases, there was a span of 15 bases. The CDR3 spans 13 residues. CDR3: CASRRYSGDTQYF. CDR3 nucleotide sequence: TGTGCCAGTAGGCGCTACAGTGGAGATACGCAGTATTTT.

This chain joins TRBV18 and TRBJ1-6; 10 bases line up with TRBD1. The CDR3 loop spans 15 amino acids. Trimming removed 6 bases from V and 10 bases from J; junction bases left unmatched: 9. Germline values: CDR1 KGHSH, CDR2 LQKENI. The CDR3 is CASSGGQGVGSPLHF. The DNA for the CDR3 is TGTGCCAGCTCGGGTGGACAGGGGGTCGGATCACCCCTCCACTTT.

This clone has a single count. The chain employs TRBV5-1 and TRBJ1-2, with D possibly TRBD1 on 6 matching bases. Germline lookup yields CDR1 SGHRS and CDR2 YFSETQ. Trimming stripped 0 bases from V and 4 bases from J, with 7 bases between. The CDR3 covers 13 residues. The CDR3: CASSLEGGYGYTF. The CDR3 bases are TGCGCCAGCAGCTTGGAAGGGGGCTATGGCTACACCTTC.

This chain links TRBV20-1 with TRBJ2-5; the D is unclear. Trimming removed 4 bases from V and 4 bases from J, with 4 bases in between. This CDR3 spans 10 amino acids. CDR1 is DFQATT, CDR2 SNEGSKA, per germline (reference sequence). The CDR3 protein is CSATAETQYF. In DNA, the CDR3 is TGCAGTGCTACGGCAGAGACCCAGTACTTC.

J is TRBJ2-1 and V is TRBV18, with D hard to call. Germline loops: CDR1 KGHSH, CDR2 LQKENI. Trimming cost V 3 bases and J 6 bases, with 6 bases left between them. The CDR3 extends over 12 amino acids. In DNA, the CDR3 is TGTGCCAGCTCACCCCAAAGCAATGAGCAGTTCTTC. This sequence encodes CASSPQSNEQFF.

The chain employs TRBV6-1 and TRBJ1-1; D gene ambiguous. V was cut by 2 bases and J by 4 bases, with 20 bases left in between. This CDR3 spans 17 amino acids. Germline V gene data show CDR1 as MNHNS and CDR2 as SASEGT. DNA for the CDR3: TGTGCCAGCAGTGAATGGATGAGGGCCGCGGAATCCACTGAAGCTTTCTTT. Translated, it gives CASSEWMRAAESTEAFF.

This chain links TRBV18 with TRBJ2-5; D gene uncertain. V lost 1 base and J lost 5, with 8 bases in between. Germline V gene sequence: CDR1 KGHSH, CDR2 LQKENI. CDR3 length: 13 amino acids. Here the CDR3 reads CASSPRDGETQYF. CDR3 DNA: TGTGCCAGCTCACCACGTGACGGGGAGACCCAGTACTTC.